Listed here is a single T cell receptor beta chain. As yet, its antigen is unknown. Vbeta (60) and Jbeta (13) primers were used in the PCR. Libraries were prepared by immunoSEQ multiplex PCR; TCRdb keeps only in-frame clonotypes and omits some of them. The table has 130,000 or so clones, 6.5% to 9.5% seen once. This sample is part of a study of cytomegalovirus exposure and HLA in healthy donors. Study findings and constraints: In a later analysis, TCR beta V- and J-gene trimming was associated with a missense DCLRE1C variant.

Trimming pared 1 base from V and 2 bases from J, leaving 10 bases between. There are 15 residues in the CDR3. Germline V gene sequence: CDR1 SGHNT, CDR2 YYREEE (reference sequence). This sequence originates from a man aged 40-55 years in good health and CMV-seronegative. The sample taken for sequencing was PBMCs. The gene calls are TRBV5-4 and TRBJ2-1; D gene uncertain. CDR3 in DNA: TGTGCCAGCAGCTTGCTCGCAGGTACCTACAATGAGCAGTTCTTC. It translates to CASSLLAGTYNEQFF. The whole variable domain, remainder taken from reference TRBV5-4 and TRBJ2-1, is ETGVTQSPTHLIKTRGQQVTLRCSSQSGHNTVSWYQQALGQGPQFIFQYYREEENGRGNFPPRFSGLQFPNYSSELNVNALELDDSALYLCASSLLAGTYNEQFFGPGTRLTVL.